This T cell receptor (beta chain) was observed in a study of cytomegalovirus exposure and HLA in healthy donors. Whole-study results and caveats: It was taken for granted in presence/absence analyses that sequencing depth across donors was roughly uniform. In a later analysis, TCR beta V- and J-gene trimming showed a link to a missense DCLRE1C variant. A later look showed TCR association rates differing by HLA locus, highest for DRB1 and lowest for HLA-C. Excluded were some V segments that proved indistinguishable, including TRBV6-2 and TRBV6-3.

The PCR had 60 Vbeta and 13 Jbeta primers. Sequencing was performed with immunoSEQ multiplex PCR; in TCRdb, only in-frame clones are kept and a portion is missing. The profile shows approximately 150,000 clones, 80% to 90% of them singletons. In the case of this clone: The antigen is not known.

The CDR3 totals 17 residues. Per the germline V gene, CDR1 is LGHNT and CDR2 is FRNRAP. V lost 5 bases and J lost 0; bases outside the gene matches: 9. Sequencing was performed on PBMCs. The V and J genes are TRBV12-5 and TRBJ2-3; 9 nucleotides match TRBD1. The TCR sequence derives from a man aged 45 to 65 in good health and CMV-seropositive. The CDR3 bases are TGTGCTAGTGGTCCGGGACAGGGAGAAGTAAGCACAGATACGCAGTATTTT. Translation gives CASGPGQGEVSTDTQYF.